A single sample gave rise to the 21 T cell receptor beta chains below, sequenced in a study of T cell changes during pregnancy in multiple sclerosis. Sequencing used immunoSEQ multiplex PCR; TCRdb keeps in-frame clones, though not all of them. The table lists 15,000 to 25,000 clones, roughly 89% of them singletons. The sample here was CD8+ T cells from peripheral blood mononuclear cells, taken in the third trimester of pregnancy. Receptors were obtained from a female donor in good health, enrolled as a control in a pregnancy study.

This chain uses TRBV6-6 with TRBJ1-6, with D perhaps matching TRBD1 (6 bases). CDR3 length: 14 residues. From germline, CDR1 is MNHNY and CDR2 SVGAGI (reference sequence). Trimming stripped 7 bases from V and 5 bases from J, with 12 bases between. CDR3 nucleotides: TGTGCCAGCAACGAGGGACAACATAATTCACCCCTCCACTTT. It codes for CASNEGQHNSPLHF.

This chain uses TRBV7-3 with TRBJ1-2; tentative D call: TRBD1 (5 bases). The V gene lost 9 bases and the J gene lost 6 bases, with 17 bases spanning the gap. The CDR3 has 13 residues. The germline V gene encodes CDR1 SGHTA and CDR2 FQGTGA. CDR3 sequence (DNA): TGTGCCAGGGGGGGGGAGCCCACACATGGCTACACCTTC. Amino acid sequence: CARGGEPTHGYTF. Complete variable domain (other parts from reference TRBV7-3 and TRBJ1-2): GAGVSQTPSNKVTEKGKYVELRCDPISGHTALYWYRQSLGQGPEFLIYFQGTGAADDSGLPNDRFFAVRPEGSVSTLKIQRTERGDSAVYLCARGGEPTHGYTFGSGTRLTVV.

V is TRBV11-2 and J is TRBJ2-6; weak D call: TRBD2 (6 bases). Germline values: CDR1 SGHAT, CDR2 FQNNGV. CDR3 size: 18 residues. Trimming removed 5 bases at V and 2 bases at J, with 19 bases between. CDR3 residues: CASSPWRVYSPGANVLTF. As DNA, the CDR3 is TGTGCCAGCAGCCCCTGGAGGGTATATAGTCCTGGGGCCAACGTCCTGACTTTC.

The chain uses TRBV7-9 and TRBJ1-6, with D unclear. The CDR3 length is 14 residues. The V end was cut by 4 bases, the J end by 8 bases, with 12 bases between. In germline, CDR1 is SEHNR, CDR2 FQNEAQ (reference sequence). CDR3 region: CASSSGGRDSPLHF. In DNA form, the CDR3 reads TGTGCCAGCAGCTCGGGTGGCCGTGATTCACCCCTCCACTTT.

The chain has TRBV5-1 and TRBJ2-3; possibly TRBD1 for D (5 bases). The CDR3 consists of 14 residues. CDR1 is SGHRS and CDR2 is YFSETQ in the germline V gene. The germline V and J ends were trimmed by 7 bases and 1 base, with 13 bases remaining between them. CDR3: CASEDSSGTDTQYF. The CDR3 region has the DNA TGCGCCAGCGAAGACAGTTCGGGCACAGATACGCAGTATTTT. The full variable domain, with the rest looked up from reference TRBV5-1 and TRBJ2-3, is KAGVTQTPRYLIKTRGQQVTLSCSPISGHRSVSWYQQTPGQGLQFLFEYFSETQRNKGNFPGRFSGRQFSNSRSEMNVSTLELGDSALYLCASEDSSGTDTQYFGPGTRLTVL.

This clone was detected only once. This chain joins TRBV7-3 and TRBJ2-7; D gene ambiguous. Germline V gene sequence: CDR1 SGHTA, CDR2 FQGTGA. Trimming removed 3 bases from V and 0 bases from J, with 6 bases in between. The CDR3 is 13 amino acids. For the CDR3, the DNA is TGTGCCAGCAGCTTCGTCAGCTCCTACGAGCAGTACTTC. Protein: CASSFVSSYEQYF.

This sequence joins TRBV9 and TRBJ2-5; D might be TRBD2 (6 bases). Trimming removed 0 bases from V and 4 bases from J, with 10 bases in between. This CDR3 spans 14 amino acids. Germline values: CDR1 SGDLS, CDR2 YYNGEE. The CDR3 is CASSVEGGAETQYF. Written as DNA, the CDR3 is TGTGCCAGCAGCGTAGAAGGCGGGGCAGAGACCCAGTACTTC.

On this clone: Other DNA variants within this sample encode the same CDR3. V usage is TRBV7-9 and J usage is TRBJ2-7; D call uncertain. Germline assignment: CDR1 SEHNR and CDR2 FQNEAQ (reference sequence). The CDR3 spans 12 residues. Trimming shortened V by 5 bases and J by 4 bases, and 9 bases separated the two germline ends. The CDR3 loop reads CASSPTGYEQYF. CDR3 DNA: TGTGCCAGCAGCCCAACGGGTTACGAGCAGTACTTC.

The gene calls are TRBV9 and TRBJ1-2; the D gene is possibly TRBD1 (5 bases). V shed 3 bases and J shed 4 bases, with 7 bases lying between them. Germline CDR1 SGDLS, CDR2 YYNGEE. The CDR3 totals 12 residues. The CDR3 nucleotides are TGTGCCAGCAGCGCGACAGTCTATGGCTACACCTTC. Protein: CASSATVYGYTF. Looking up the rest from reference TRBV9 and TRBJ1-2 gives the full variable domain: DSGVTQTPKHLITATGQRVTLRCSPRSGDLSVYWYQQSLDQGLQFLIQYYNGEERAKGNILERFSAQQFPDLHSELNLSSLELGDSALYFCASSATVYGYTFGSGTRLTVV.

This clone was counted between two and nine times. The rearrangement joins TRBV4-2 to TRBJ2-6; D is unresolved. Germline-derived CDR1 and CDR2 are LGHNA and YNFKEQ. V was shortened by 0 bases and J by 1 base, with 7 bases between the two germline ends. This CDR3 contains 16 residues. CDR3 protein: CASSQDVQSGANVLTF. The CDR3 region has the DNA TGTGCCAGCAGCCAAGATGTACAATCTGGGGCCAACGTCCTGACTTTC.

The chain employs TRBV28 and TRBJ1-6, with D possibly being TRBD1 (6 bases). Germline lookup yields CDR1 MDHEN and CDR2 SYDVKM. This CDR3 region has 18 residues. The ends were cut back, 6 bases at V and 0 bases at J, with 18 bases in the middle. For the CDR3, the DNA is TGTGCCAGCAGCCCCCTATCAGGGGTTGGCTCCTATAATTCACCCCTCCACTTT. It is translated as CASSPLSGVGSYNSPLHF.

The chain uses TRBV5-5 and TRBJ2-7; D ambiguous. This CDR3 is 12 amino acids long. Trimming left V 4 bases short and J 1 base short, with 6 bases between. Germline V CDR1 and CDR2: SGHKS, YYEKEE (reference sequence). CDR3 amino acids: CASSPESYEQYF. The CDR3 DNA reads TGTGCCAGCAGCCCCGAGTCCTACGAGCAGTACTTC.

The gene calls are TRBV28 and TRBJ1-1, with D perhaps matching TRBD1 (6 bases). The CDR3 totals 11 residues. Deletions cut 6 bases from V and 11 bases from J, with 13 bases between. The V gene's germline CDR1 is MDHEN and CDR2 SYDVKM. This CDR3 is CASRQGYKAFF. The CDR3 DNA follows: TGTGCCAGCAGGCAGGGGTACAAGGCTTTCTTT.

The J gene is TRBJ1-6, the V gene TRBV7-8, with D possibly being TRBD1 (6 bases). This CDR3 has 16 residues. CDR1 and CDR2 from the germline V gene are SGHVS and FQNEAQ. The V and J ends lost 5 bases and 10 bases respectively, with 21 bases between them. The CDR3 DNA reads as TGTGCCAGCAGCCCAGTAAACCGGGACAAAGAATCACCCCTCCACTTT. Its translation is CASSPVNRDKESPLHF.

The DNA for the CDR3 is TGTGCCAGCAGCCTCCTGACCGGGGAGCTGTTTTTT. Amino acid sequence: CASSLLTGELFF. The V call is TRBV5-6, the J call TRBJ2-2; D gene unclear. Per the germline V gene, CDR1 is SGHDT and CDR2 is YYEEEE. V was pared by 4 bases and J by 5 bases, with 6 bases between. The CDR3 totals 12 residues.

The chain carries TRBV27 and TRBJ2-3; 14 bases align to TRBD2. This CDR3 has 18 residues. CDR1 and CDR2 from the germline V gene are MNHEY and SMNVEV (reference sequence). J gave up 3 bases and V 8 bases, and 13 bases lay outside the gene matches. The CDR3 here is CASGTLGLAGEGTDTQYF. The CDR3 nucleotides read TGTGCCAGCGGAACCCTGGGACTAGCGGGGGAGGGAACAGATACGCAGTATTTT.

The J gene is TRBJ1-1, the V gene TRBV28, with D possibly TRBD1 on 5 matching bases. Germline V lookup: CDR1 MDHEN, CDR2 SYDVKM. V lost 7 bases and J lost 4, with 16 bases in between. This CDR3 region has 14 residues. The CDR3 DNA follows: TGTGCCAGCACTGCCAGCGGGGCTGGCACTGAAGCTTTCTTT. Its translation is CASTASGAGTEAFF.

This clone was recorded only once. The chain joins TRBV5-6 to TRBJ2-1; possibly TRBD1 for D (6 bases). The CDR3 is 13 residues long. Trimming took 0 bases from V and 6 from J, leaving 7 bases between them. From germline, CDR1 is SGHDT and CDR2 YYEEEE. CDR3 bases: TGTGCCAGCAGCTTGGGGGACACCAATGAGCAGTTCTTC. It specifies CASSLGDTNEQFF.

This clone was seen a single time. The gene calls are TRBV9 and TRBJ2-1; D gene unclear. This CDR3 has 13 residues. CDR1 and CDR2 from the germline V gene are SGDLS and YYNGEE. V lost 4 bases and J 9 bases, leaving 14 bases between the germline ends. The CDR3 DNA sequence: TGTGCCAGCAGCCCCCCGGTGAGAGGTGAGCAGTTCTTC. Translating gives CASSPPVRGEQFF.

This chain's CDR3 is CASSFGVAGGPDTQYF. Written as DNA, the CDR3 is TGTGCCAGCAGCTTCGGGGTAGCGGGGGGCCCAGATACGCAGTATTTT. The chain links TRBV7-9 to TRBJ2-3, with 10 bases that match TRBD2. The CDR3 has 16 residues. CDR1 SEHNR and CDR2 FQNEAQ come from the germline V gene (reference sequence). V was clipped by 3 bases and J by 4 bases; unmatched bases: 7.

The chain carries TRBV28 and TRBJ2-3; D ambiguous. The germline V gene has CDR1 MDHEN and CDR2 SYDVKM. This CDR3 is 15 amino acids long. Trimming removed 4 bases at V and 6 bases at J, with 17 bases between. The CDR3 DNA reads TGTGCCAGCAGTTCCTACACGGAGACTTGGGATACGCAGTATTTT. It is translated as CASSSYTETWDTQYF.